This T cell receptor beta chain stems from a study of blood T cell repertoires in COVID-19. V trimming: 3 bases; J trimming: 2 bases; junction bases outside the gene matches: 1. CDR3 length equals 13 residues. In germline, CDR1 is MNHEY, CDR2 SMNVEV (reference sequence). This clone is a singleton in its sample. TCRdb's table, derived via immunoSEQ multiplex PCR, lists solely in-frame clones and lacks some. The sample includes 150,000 or so clones, 90% of them seen just once. The chain has TRBV27 and TRBJ2-7; TRBD1 matches at 7 bases. The TCR was taken from a man in his fifties or sixties with active or convalescent COVID-19. The sample comprised peripheral blood. The CDR3 bases are TGTGCCAGCAGTTTGGGACAGACCTACGAGCAGTACTTC. Protein: CASSLGQTYEQYF.